The T cell receptor (beta chain) described here comes from a study of T cell changes during pregnancy in multiple sclerosis. Sequenced by immunoSEQ multiplex PCR; TCRdb stores in-frame clones only, minus some. The sample contains tens of thousands of clones, 75% to 90% of which appear only once. CDR1 is SGHDT and CDR2 is YYEEEE in the germline V gene. The CDR3 length is 15 residues. Trimming removed 6 bases at V and 5 bases at J, with 15 bases between. The V call is TRBV5-6, the J call TRBJ1-6; perhaps TRBD1 as D (6 bases). The clonotype was recovered from a female donor in good health, enrolled as a control in a pregnancy study. Sequenced here: peripheral blood, sampled in the first trimester of pregnancy. The CDR3 reads CASTYRGGHNSPLHF. The CDR3 DNA reads TGTGCCAGCACCTACCGGGGGGGGCATAATTCACCCCTCCACTTT.